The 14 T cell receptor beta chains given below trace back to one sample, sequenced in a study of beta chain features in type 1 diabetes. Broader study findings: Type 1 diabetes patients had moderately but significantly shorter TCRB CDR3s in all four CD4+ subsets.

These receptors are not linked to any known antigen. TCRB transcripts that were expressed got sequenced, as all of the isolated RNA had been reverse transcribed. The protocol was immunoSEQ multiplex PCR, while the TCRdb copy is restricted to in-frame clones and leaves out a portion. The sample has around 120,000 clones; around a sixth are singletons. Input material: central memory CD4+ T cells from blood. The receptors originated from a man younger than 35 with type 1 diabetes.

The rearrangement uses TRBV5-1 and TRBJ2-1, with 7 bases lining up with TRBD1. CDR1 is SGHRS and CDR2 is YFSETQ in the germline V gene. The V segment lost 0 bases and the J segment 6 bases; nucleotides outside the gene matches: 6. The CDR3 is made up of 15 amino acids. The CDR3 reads CASSLGGAGGNEQFF. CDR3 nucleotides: TGCGCCAGCAGCTTGGGAGGGGCAGGGGGCAATGAGCAGTTCTTC. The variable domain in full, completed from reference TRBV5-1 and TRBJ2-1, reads KAGVTQTPRYLIKTRGQQVTLSCSPISGHRSVSWYQQTPGQGLQFLFEYFSETQRNKGNFPGRFSGRQFSNSRSEMNVSTLELGDSALYLCASSLGGAGGNEQFFGPGTRLTVL.

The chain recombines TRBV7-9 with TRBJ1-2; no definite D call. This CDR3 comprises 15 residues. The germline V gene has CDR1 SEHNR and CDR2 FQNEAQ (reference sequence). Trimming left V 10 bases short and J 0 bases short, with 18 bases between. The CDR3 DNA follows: TGTGCCATCGTACGGGAAGGATCCCCTAACTATGGCTACACCTTC. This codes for CAIVREGSPNYGYTF.

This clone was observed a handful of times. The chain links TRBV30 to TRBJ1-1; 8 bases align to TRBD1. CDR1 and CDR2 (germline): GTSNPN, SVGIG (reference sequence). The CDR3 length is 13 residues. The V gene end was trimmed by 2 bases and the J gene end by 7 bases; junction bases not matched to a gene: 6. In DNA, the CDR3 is TGTGCCTGGAGTCCCCAGGGGGCGTATGAAGCTTTCTTT. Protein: CAWSPQGAYEAFF.

The CDR3 here is CASNGVNGYTF. The CDR3 nucleotides read TGTGCCAGCAATGGGGTCAACGGCTACACCTTC. This chain connects TRBV2 to TRBJ1-2; D ambiguous. The CDR3 runs 11 residues. V was cut by 7 bases and J by 8 bases, with 11 bases left in between. Germline V gene lookup returns CDR1 SNHLY and CDR2 FYNNEI.

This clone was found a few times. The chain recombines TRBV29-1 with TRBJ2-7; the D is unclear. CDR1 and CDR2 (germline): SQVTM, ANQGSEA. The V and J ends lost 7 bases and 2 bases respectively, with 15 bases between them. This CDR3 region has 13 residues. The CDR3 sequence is CSAVSESTYEQYF. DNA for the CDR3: TGCAGCGCCGTCTCTGAGAGCACCTACGAGCAGTACTTC.

The CDR3 loop is CASSWTGVFHNEQYF. The CDR3 DNA reads as TGTGCCAGCTCATGGACAGGGGTCTTCCATAACGAGCAGTACTTC. This chain links TRBV18 with TRBJ2-7; TRBD1 matches 9 bases. There are 15 residues in the CDR3. Germline loops: CDR1 KGHSH, CDR2 LQKENI. The trim removed 5 bases at V and 5 bases at J, leaving 10 bases unmatched.

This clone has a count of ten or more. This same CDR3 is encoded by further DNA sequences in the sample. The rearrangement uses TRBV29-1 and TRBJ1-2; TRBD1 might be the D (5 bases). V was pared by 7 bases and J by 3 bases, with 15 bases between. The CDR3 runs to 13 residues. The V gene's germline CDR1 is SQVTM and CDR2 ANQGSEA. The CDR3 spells CSARQGGDYGYTF. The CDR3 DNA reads TGCAGCGCACGGCAGGGTGGGGACTATGGCTACACCTTC.

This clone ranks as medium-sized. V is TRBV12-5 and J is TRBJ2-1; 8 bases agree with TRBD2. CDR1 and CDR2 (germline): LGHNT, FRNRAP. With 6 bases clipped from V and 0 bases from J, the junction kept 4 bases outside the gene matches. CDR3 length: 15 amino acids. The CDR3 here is CASGEGLVSYNEQFF. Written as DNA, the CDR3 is TGTGCTAGTGGCGAGGGACTAGTCTCCTACAATGAGCAGTTCTTC.

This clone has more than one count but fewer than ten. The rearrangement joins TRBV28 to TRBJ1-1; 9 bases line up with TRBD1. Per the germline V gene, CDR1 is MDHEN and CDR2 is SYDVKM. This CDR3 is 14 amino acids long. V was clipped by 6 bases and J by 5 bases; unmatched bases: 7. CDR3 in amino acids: CASSSQGARTEAFF. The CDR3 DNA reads TGTGCCAGCAGCTCACAGGGGGCGCGGACTGAAGCTTTCTTT.

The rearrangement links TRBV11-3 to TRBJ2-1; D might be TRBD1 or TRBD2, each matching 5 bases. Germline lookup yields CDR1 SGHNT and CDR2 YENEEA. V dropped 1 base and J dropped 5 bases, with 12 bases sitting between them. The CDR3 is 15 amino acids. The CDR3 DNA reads TGTGCCAGCAGCTTAGGGCAGGGAGAGAACAATGAGCAGTTCTTC. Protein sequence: CASSLGQGENNEQFF.

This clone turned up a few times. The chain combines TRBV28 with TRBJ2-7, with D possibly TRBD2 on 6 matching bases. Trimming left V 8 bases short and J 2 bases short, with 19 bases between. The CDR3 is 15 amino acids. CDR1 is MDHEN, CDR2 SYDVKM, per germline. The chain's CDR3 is CASCPGGTLTYEQYF. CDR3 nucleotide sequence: TGTGCCAGCTGCCCTGGGGGGACCCTAACCTACGAGCAGTACTTC.

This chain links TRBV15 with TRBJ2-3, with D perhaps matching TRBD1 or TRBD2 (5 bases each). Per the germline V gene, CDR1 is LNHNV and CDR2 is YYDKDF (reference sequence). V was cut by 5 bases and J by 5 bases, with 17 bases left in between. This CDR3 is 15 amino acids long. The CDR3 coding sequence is TGTGCCACCAGCCGGACACCGGGGCGTGAAGATACGCAGTATTTT. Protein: CATSRTPGREDTQYF.

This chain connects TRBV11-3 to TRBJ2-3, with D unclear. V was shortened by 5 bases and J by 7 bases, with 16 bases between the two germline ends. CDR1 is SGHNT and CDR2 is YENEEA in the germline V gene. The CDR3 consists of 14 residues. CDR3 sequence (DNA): TGTGCCAGCAGCCTTACGGTGGCCTCACATACGCAGTATTTT. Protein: CASSLTVASHTQYF.

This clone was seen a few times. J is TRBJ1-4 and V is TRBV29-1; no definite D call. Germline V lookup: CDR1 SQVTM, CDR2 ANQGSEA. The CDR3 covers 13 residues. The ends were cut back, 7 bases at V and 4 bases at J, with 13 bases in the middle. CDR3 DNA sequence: TGCAGCGGACGGAAGGGTTTTAATGAAAAACTGTTTTTT. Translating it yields CSGRKGFNEKLFF. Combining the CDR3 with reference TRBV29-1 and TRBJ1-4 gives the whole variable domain SAVISQKPSRDICQRGTSLTIQCQVDSQVTMMFWYRQQPGQSLTLIATANQGSEATYESGFVIDKFPISRPNLTFSTLTVSNMSPEDSSIYLCSGRKGFNEKLFFGSGTQLSVL.